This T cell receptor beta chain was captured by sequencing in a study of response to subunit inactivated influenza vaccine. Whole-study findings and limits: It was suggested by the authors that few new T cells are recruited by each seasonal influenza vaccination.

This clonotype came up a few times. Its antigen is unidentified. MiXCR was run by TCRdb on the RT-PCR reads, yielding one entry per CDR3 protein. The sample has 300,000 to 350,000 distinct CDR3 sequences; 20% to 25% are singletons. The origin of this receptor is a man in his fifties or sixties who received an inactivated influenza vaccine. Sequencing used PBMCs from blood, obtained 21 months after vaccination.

CDR3 protein: CASSLAGGYTF. In DNA form, the CDR3 reads TGTGCCAGCAGCTTAGCGGGTGGCTACACCTTC. The chain is built from TRBV7-9 and TRBJ1-2, with D hard to call. This CDR3 comprises 11 residues. Germline values: CDR1 SEHNR, CDR2 FQNEAQ (reference sequence). Trimming took 0 bases from V and 7 from J, leaving 3 bases between them.